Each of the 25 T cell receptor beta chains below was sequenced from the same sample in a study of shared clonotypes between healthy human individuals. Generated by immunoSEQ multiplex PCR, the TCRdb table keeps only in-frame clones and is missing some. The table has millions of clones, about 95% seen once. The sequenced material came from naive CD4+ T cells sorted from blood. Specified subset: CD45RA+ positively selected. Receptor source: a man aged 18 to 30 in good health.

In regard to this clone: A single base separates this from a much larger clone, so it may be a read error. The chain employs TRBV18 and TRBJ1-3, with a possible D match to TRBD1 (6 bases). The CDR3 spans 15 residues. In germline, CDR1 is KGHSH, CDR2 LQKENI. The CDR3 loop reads CASSPPQGPGSTIYF. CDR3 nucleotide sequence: TGTGCCAGCTCACCACCGCAGGGGCCCGGAAGCACCATATATTTT.

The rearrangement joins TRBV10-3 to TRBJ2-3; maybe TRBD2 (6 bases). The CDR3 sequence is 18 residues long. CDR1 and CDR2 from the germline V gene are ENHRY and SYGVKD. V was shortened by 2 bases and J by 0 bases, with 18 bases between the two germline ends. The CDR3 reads CAISEPSGTSFSTDTQYF. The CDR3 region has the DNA TGTGCCATCAGTGAGCCAAGCGGTACTAGCTTTAGCACAGATACGCAGTATTTT.

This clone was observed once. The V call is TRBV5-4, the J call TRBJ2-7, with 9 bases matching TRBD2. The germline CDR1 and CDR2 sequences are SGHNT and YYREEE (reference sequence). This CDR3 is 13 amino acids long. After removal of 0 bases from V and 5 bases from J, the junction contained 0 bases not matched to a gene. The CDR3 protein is CASSLGGGDEQYF. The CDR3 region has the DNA TGTGCCAGCAGCTTGGGCGGGGGGGACGAGCAGTACTTC.

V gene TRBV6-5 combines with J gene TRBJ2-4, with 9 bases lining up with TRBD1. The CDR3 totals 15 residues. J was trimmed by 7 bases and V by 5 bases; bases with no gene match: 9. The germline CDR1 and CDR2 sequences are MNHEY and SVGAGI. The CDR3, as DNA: TGTGCCAGCAGTCCGGACAGGGGAATCGGTAACATTCAGTACTTC. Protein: CASSPDRGIGNIQYF.

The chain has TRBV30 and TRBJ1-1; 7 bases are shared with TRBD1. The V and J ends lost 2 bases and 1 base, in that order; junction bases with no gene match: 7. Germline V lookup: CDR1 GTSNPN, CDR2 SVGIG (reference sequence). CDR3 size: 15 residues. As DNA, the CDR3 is TGTGCCTGGAGTTCAACGAGACAGGGGAACACTGAAGCTTTCTTT. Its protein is CAWSSTRQGNTEAFF.

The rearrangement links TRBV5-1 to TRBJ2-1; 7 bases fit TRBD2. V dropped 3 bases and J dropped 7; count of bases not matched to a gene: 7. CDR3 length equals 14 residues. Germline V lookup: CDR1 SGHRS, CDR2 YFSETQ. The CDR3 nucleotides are TGCGCCAGCAGCTGGGCGGGGGATCAGAATGAGCAGTTCTTC. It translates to CASSWAGDQNEQFF.

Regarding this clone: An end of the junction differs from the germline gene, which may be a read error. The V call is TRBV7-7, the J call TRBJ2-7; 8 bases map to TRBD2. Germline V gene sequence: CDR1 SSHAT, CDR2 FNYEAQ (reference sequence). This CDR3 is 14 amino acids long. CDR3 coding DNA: TGTGCTAGCAGCTTAGCGGGGAAACCCTACGAGCAGTACTTC. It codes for CASSLAGKPYEQYF.

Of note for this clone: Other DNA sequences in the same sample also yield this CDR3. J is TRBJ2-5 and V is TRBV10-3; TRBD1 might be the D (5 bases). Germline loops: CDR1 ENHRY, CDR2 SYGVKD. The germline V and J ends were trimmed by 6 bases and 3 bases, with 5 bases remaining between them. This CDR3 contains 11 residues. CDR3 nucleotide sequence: TGTGCCATCAGAGGGGAAGAGACCCAGTACTTC. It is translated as CAIRGEETQYF.

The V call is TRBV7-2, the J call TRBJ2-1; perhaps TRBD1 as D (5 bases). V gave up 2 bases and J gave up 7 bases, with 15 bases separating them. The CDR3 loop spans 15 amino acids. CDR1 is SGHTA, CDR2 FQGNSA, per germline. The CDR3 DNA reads TGTGCCAGCAGCTTAATCCAGGGCGCCAGGAATGAGCAGTTCTTC. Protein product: CASSLIQGARNEQFF.

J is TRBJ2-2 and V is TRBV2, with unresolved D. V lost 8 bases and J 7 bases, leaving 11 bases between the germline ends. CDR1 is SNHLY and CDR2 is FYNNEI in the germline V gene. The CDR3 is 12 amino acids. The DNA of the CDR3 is TGTGCCAGCGGAAGATTCGGCGGGGAGCTGTTTTTT. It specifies CASGRFGGELFF.

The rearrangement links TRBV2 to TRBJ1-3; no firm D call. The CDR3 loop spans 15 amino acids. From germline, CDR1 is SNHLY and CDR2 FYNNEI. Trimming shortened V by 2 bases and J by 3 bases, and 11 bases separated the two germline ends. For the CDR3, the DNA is TGTGCCAGCAGTGAAAACTCAGTTAGTGGAAACACCATATATTTT. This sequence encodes CASSENSVSGNTIYF.

CDR3 protein: CASSETSGRGQQFF. Written as DNA, the CDR3 is TGCGCCAGCAGTGAGACTAGCGGGAGGGGACAGCAGTTCTTC. The rearrangement joins TRBV10-1 to TRBJ2-1; 13 nucleotides line up with TRBD2. The CDR3 extends over 14 amino acids. The trim removed 2 bases at V and 11 bases at J, leaving 3 bases unmatched. From germline, CDR1 is WNHNN and CDR2 SYGVQD (reference sequence).

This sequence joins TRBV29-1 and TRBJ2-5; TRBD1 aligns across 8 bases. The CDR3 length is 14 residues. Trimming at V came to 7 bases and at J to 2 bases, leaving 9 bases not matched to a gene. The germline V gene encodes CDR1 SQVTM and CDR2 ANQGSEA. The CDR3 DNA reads TGCAGCGCCTCAACCGGGACAGGTCAAGAGACCCAGTACTTC. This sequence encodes CSASTGTGQETQYF.

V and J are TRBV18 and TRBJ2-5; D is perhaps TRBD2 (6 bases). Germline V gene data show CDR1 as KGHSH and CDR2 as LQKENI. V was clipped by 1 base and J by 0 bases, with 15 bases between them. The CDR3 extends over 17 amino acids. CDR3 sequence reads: CASSPRNSGKYQETQYF. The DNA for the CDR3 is TGTGCCAGCTCACCACGAAATAGCGGTAAATACCAAGAGACCCAGTACTTC. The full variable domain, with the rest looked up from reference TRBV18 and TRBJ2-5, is NAGVMQNPRHLVRRRGQEARLRCSPMKGHSHVYWYRQLPEEGLKFMVYLQKENIIDESGMPKERFSAEFPKEGPSILRIQQVVRGDSAAYFCASSPRNSGKYQETQYFGPGTRLLVL.

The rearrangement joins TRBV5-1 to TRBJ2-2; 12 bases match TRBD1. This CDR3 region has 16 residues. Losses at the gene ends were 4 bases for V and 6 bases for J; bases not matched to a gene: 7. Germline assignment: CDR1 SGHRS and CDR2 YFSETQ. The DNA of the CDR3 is TGCGCCAGCAGCGGGGACAGGGGGCGCGTCGCCGGGGAGCTGTTTTTT. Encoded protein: CASSGDRGRVAGELFF.

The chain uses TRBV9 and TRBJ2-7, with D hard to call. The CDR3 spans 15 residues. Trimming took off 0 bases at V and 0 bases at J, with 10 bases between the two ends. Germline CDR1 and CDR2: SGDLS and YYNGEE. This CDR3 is CASSVGSQNSYEQYF. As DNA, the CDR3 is TGTGCCAGCAGCGTAGGATCTCAGAACTCCTACGAGCAGTACTTC. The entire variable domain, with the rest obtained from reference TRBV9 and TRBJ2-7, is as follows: DSGVTQTPKHLITATGQRVTLRCSPRSGDLSVYWYQQSLDQGLQFLIQYYNGEERAKGNILERFSAQQFPDLHSELNLSSLELGDSALYFCASSVGSQNSYEQYFGPGTRLTVT.

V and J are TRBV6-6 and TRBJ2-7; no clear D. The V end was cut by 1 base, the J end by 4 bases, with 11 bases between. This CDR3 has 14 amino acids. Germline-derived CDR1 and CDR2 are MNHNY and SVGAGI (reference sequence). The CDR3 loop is CASSYFLRVYEQYF. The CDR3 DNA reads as TGTGCCAGCAGTTACTTCCTAAGGGTATACGAGCAGTACTTC.

The CDR3 loop is CAINRLAGVPDTQYF. The DNA for the CDR3 is TGTGCCATCAACCGACTAGCGGGAGTACCAGATACGCAGTATTTT. The V and J genes are TRBV10-3 and TRBJ2-3; TRBD2 matches at 12 bases. CDR3 size: 15 residues. J lost 4 bases, V lost 7 bases, and 6 bases had no gene match. Germline CDR1 and CDR2: ENHRY and SYGVKD.

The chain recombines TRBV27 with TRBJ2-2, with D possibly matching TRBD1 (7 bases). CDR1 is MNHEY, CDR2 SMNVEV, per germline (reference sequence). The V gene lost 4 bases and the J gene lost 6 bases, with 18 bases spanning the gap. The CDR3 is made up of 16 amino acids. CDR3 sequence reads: CASSSGGGLSSGELFF. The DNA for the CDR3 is TGTGCCAGCAGTTCTGGAGGGGGCCTTTCATCCGGGGAGCTGTTTTTT.

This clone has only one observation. As DNA, the CDR3 is TGTGCCAGCAGCTTGGGAGGAATCGGGGAGACCCAGTACTTC. Protein sequence: CASSLGGIGETQYF. The chain combines TRBV5-4 with TRBJ2-5, with D unresolved. Germline V gene lookup returns CDR1 SGHNT and CDR2 YYREEE (reference sequence). The CDR3 has 14 residues. Deletions cut 0 bases from V and 5 bases from J, with 11 bases between.

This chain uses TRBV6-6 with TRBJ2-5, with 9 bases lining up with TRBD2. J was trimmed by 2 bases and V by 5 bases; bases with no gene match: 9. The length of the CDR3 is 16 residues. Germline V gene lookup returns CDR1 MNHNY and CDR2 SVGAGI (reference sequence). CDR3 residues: CASSPHRAGGQETQYF. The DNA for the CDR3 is TGTGCCAGCAGTCCACATCGGGCGGGGGGGCAAGAGACCCAGTACTTC.

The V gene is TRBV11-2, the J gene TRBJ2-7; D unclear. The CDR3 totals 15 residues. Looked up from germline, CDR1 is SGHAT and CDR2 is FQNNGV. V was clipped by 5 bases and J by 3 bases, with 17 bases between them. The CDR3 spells CASSPSSDAYYEQYF. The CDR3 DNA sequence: TGTGCCAGCAGCCCATCGTCGGACGCTTACTACGAGCAGTACTTC. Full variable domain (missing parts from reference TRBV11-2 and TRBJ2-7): EAGVAQSPRYKIIEKRQSVAFWCNPISGHATLYWYQQILGQGPKLLIQFQNNGVVDDSQLPKDRFSAERLKGVDSTLKIQPAKLEDSAVYLCASSPSSDAYYEQYFGPGTRLTVT.

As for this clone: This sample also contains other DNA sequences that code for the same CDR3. CDR3 residues: CASSLGGGSYEQYF. The CDR3 DNA reads TGCGCCAGCAGCTTGGGGGGAGGTTCCTACGAGCAGTACTTC. The rearrangement joins TRBV5-1 to TRBJ2-7, with D maybe TRBD2 (6 bases). The CDR3 runs 14 residues. Germline CDR1 is SGHRS and CDR2 is YFSETQ. Trimming removed 0 bases at V and 1 base at J, with 8 bases between.

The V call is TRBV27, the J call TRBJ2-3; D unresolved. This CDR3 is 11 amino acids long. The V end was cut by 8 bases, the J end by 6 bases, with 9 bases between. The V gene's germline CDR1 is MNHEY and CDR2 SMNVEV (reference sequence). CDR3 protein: CASRLRDTQYF. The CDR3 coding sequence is TGTGCCAGCCGGCTCCGGGATACGCAGTATTTT.

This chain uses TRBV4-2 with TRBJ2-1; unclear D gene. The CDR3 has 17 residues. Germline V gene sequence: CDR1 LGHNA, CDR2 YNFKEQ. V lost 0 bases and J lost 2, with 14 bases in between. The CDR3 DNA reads TGTGCCAGCAGCCAAGATCGCGCGGTAACGGCCTACAATGAGCAGTTCTTC. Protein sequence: CASSQDRAVTAYNEQFF.